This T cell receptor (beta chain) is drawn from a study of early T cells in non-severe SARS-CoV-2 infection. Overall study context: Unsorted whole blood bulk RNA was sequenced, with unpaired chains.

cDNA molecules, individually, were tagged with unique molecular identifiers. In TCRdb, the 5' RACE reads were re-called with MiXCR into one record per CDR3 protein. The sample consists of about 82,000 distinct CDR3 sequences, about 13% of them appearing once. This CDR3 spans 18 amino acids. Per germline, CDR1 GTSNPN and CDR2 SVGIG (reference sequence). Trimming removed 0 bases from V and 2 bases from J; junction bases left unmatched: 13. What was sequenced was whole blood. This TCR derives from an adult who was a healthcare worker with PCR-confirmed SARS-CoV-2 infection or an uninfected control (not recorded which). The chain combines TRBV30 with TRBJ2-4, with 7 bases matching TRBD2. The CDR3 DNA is TGTGCCTGGAGTGTACGGGGAGGGTCGGTGGGGTCCAAAAACATTCAGTACTTC. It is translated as CAWSVRGGSVGSKNIQYF.